This is a list of T cell receptor beta chains from one sample in a study of blood T cell repertoires in COVID-19. Sequencing used immunoSEQ multiplex PCR; TCRdb keeps in-frame clones, though not all of them. The sample lists about 73,000 clones, over 60% occurring once. Specimen: peripheral blood. These receptors all come from a man aged 65 to 85 with COVID-19, enrolled during active disease. The CDR3 runs from the conserved cysteine through the conserved F or W. Each record gives: CDR3 DNA, CDR3 protein, clone size, D gene, J gene, V gene. A D gene is named only where the DNA matches it firmly. Some rows have no size entry. The others give once, few or many, or a class for an expanded clone.

CDR3 DNA: TGCAGCGTTGGAAAAGGACTACCTATCTACGAGCAGTACTTC
CDR3 protein: CSVGKGLPIYEQYF
clone size: -
D gene: -
J gene: TRBJ2-7
V gene: TRBV29-1

CDR3 DNA: TGTGCCAGCAGCTTAGCGAACACCCAACTCGGCGAGGGAGTAAAATTC
CDR3 protein: CASSLANTQLGEGVKF
clone size: -
D gene: -
J gene: TRBJ1-2
V gene: TRBV7-2

CDR3 DNA: TGTGCCAGCATTAACAGGGGCGCAAATCAGCCCCAGCATTTT
CDR3 protein: CASINRGANQPQHF
clone size: -
D gene: TRBD1
J gene: TRBJ1-5
V gene: TRBV6-5

CDR3 DNA: TGTGCCAGCAGTACCACCACGACGAGAACTAGCGACGAGCAGTACTTC
CDR3 protein: CASSTTTTRTSDEQYF
clone size: -
D gene: TRBD2
J gene: TRBJ2-7
V gene: TRBV28

CDR3 DNA: TGTGCCACTACCGACAGCCGGGCCTCCTACAATGAGCAGTTCTTC
CDR3 protein: CATTDSRASYNEQFF
clone size: -
D gene: -
J gene: TRBJ2-1
V gene: TRBV10-3

CDR3 DNA: TGTGCCAGCAGCCAACGGGAGGGCCTGCATCGGGAGCAGTTCTTC
CDR3 protein: CASSQREGLHREQFF
clone size: -
D gene: TRBD2
J gene: TRBJ2-1
V gene: TRBV3-1/TRBV3-2

CDR3 DNA: TGTGCCACCAGTGATTTGAAGAGCGGGAGGGAAGGTGAGCAGTTCTTC
CDR3 protein: CATSDLKSGREGEQFF
clone size: -
D gene: TRBD2
J gene: TRBJ2-1
V gene: TRBV24-1

CDR3 DNA: TGTGCCAGCAGCCATATCCCGGGACTAGCGGAACAAGAGACCCAGTACTTC
CDR3 protein: CASSHIPGLAEQETQYF
clone size: -
D gene: TRBD2
J gene: TRBJ2-5
V gene: TRBV3-1/TRBV3-2

CDR3 DNA: TGTGCCAGCAGCTTGGAGGAGGGTAGGTACGAGCAGTACTTC
CDR3 protein: CASSLEEGRYEQYF
clone size: few
D gene: -
J gene: TRBJ2-7
V gene: TRBV5-5

CDR3 DNA: TGTGCCAGCTCACCACCGACTAGGGGGAACACTGAAGCTTTCTTT
CDR3 protein: CASSPPTRGNTEAFF
clone size: -
D gene: -
J gene: TRBJ1-1
V gene: TRBV18

CDR3 DNA: TGTGCCAGCAGTCAACTCGACAGGGGTAATTCACCCCTCCACTTT
CDR3 protein: CASSQLDRGNSPLHF
clone size: -
D gene: TRBD1
J gene: TRBJ1-6
V gene: TRBV28

CDR3 DNA: TGTGTTACGCCCCGACTAGTACGTAACAATGAGCAGTTCTTC
CDR3 protein: CVTPRLVRNNEQFF
clone size: few
D gene: -
J gene: TRBJ2-1
V gene: TRBV7-5

CDR3 DNA: TGTGCCAGCAGCTTAGCTAGCGGGAGAGTCGCAGATACGCAGTATTTT
CDR3 protein: CASSLASGRVADTQYF
clone size: -
D gene: TRBD2
J gene: TRBJ2-3
V gene: TRBV7-2

CDR3 DNA: TGTGCCAGCAGCTTCGATCGGGGCACCGGGGAGCTGTTTTTT
CDR3 protein: CASSFDRGTGELFF
clone size: few
D gene: -
J gene: TRBJ2-2
V gene: TRBV5-4